This T cell receptor beta chain derives from a study of control samples from healthy donors and cancer patients. Method: immunoSEQ multiplex PCR; TCRdb's copy keeps in-frame clones and lacks some. The sample yields approximately 230,000 clones, roughly four fifths seen once. J gave up 4 bases and V 4 bases, and 12 bases lay outside the gene matches. The CDR3 is made up of 17 amino acids. Germline CDR1 is SGHRS and CDR2 is YFSETQ. The TCR comes from a woman aged 60-75 years with lung cancer. The sample was PBMCs. The gene calls are TRBV5-1 and TRBJ1-4; 8 nucleotides match TRBD1. CDR3 in DNA: TGCGCCAGCAGCCTCCACACAGGACAGGGTCTTAATGAAAAACTGTTTTTT. Residues: CASSLHTGQGLNEKLFF.